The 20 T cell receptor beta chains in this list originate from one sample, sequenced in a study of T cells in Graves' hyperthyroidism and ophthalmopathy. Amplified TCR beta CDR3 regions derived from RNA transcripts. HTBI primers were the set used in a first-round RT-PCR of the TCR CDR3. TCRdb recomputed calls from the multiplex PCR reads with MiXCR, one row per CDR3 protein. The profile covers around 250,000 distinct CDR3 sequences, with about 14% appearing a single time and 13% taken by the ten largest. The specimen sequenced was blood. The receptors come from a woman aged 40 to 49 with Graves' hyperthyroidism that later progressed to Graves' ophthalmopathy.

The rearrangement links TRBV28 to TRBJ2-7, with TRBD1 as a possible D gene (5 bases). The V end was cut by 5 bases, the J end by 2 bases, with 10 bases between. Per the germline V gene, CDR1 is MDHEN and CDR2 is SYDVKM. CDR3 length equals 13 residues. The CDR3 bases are TGTGCCAGCAGTACAGTACAGGCCTACGAGCAGTACTTC. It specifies CASSTVQAYEQYF.

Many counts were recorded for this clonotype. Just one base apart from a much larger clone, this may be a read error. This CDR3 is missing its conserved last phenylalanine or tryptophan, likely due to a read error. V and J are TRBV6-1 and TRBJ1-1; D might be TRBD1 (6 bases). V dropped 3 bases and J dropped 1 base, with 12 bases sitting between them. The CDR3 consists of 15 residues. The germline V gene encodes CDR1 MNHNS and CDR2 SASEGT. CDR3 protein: CASSDRDTTNTEAFS. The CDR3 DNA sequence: TGTGCCAGCAGTGACCGGGACACGACGAACACTGAAGCTTTCTCT.

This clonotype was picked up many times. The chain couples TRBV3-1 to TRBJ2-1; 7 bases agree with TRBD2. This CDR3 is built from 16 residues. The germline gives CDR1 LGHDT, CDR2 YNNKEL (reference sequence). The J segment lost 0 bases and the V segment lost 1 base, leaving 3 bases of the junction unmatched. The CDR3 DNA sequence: TGTGCCAGCAGCCAAGCGGGCGGGAGCTCCTACAATGAGCAGTTCTTC. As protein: CASSQAGGSSYNEQFF.

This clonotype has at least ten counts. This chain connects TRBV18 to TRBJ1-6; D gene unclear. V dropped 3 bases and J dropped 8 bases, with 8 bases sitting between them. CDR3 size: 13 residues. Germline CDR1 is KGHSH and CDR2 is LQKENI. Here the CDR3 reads CASSPNEDSPLHF. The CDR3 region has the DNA TGTGCCAGCTCACCTAATGAAGATTCACCCCTCCACTTT.

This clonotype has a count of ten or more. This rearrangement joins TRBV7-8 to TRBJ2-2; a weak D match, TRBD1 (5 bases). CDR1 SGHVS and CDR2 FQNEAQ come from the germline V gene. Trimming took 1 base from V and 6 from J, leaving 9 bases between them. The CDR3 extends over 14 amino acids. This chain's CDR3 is CASSLEGYSGELFF. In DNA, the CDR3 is TGTGCCAGCAGCTTAGAGGGGTACTCCGGGGAGCTGTTTTTT.

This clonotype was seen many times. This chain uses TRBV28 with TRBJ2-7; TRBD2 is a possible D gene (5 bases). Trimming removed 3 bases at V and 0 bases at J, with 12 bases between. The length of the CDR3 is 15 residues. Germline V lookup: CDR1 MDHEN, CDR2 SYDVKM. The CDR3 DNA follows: TGTGCCAGCAGTTTTTCCGGGATTCACTCCTACGAGCAGTACTTC. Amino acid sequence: CASSFSGIHSYEQYF.

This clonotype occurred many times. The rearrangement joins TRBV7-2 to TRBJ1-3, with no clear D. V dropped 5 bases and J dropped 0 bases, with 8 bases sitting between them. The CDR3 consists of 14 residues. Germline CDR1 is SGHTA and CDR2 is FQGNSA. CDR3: CASSHYTSGNTIYF. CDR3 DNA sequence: TGTGCCAGCAGCCATTATACCTCTGGAAACACCATATATTTT.

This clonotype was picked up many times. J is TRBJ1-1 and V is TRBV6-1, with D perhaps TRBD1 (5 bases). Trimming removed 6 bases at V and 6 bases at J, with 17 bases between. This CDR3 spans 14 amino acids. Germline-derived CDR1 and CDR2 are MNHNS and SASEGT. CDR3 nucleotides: TGTGCCAGCAGGGGGGGGGTGAAAATTCCTGAAGCTTTCTTT. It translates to CASRGGVKIPEAFF.

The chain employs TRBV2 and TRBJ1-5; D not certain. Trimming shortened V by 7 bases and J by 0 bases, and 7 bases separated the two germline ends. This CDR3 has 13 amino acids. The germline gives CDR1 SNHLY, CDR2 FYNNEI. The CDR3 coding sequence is TGTGCCAGCAAGGACTTTAGCAATCAGCCCCAGCATTTT. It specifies CASKDFSNQPQHF. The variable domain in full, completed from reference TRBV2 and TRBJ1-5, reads EPEVTQTPSHQVTQMGQEVILRCVPISNHLYFYWYRQILGQKVEFLVSFYNNEISEKSEIFDDQFSVERPDGSNFTLKIRSTKLEDSAMYFCASKDFSNQPQHFGDGTRLSIL.

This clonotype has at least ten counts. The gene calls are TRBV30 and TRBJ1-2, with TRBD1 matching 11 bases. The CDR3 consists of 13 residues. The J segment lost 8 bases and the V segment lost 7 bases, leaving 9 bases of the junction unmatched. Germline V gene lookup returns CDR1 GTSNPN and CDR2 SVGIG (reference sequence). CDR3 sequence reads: CAFWTGGAWGYTF. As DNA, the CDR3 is TGTGCCTTTTGGACAGGGGGCGCCTGGGGCTACACCTTC.

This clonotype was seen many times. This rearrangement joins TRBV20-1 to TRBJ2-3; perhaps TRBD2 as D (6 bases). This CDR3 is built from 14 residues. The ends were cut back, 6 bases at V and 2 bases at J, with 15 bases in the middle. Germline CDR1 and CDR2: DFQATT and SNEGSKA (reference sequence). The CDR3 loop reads CSAPSDYYTDTQYF. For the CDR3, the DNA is TGCAGTGCCCCGTCGGACTACTACACAGATACGCAGTATTTT.

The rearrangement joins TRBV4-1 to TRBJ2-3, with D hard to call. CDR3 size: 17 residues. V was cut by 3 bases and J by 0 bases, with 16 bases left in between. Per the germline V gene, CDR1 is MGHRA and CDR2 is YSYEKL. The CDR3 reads CASSHGVTGRSTDTQYF. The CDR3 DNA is TGCGCCAGCAGCCATGGGGTTACGGGCCGTAGCACAGATACGCAGTATTTT.

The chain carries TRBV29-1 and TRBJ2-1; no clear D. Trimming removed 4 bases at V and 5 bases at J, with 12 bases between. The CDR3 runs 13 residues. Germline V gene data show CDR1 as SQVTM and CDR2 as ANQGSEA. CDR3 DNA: TGCAGCGTTGCTTTGACGATAAACAATGAGCAGTTCTTC. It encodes CSVALTINNEQFF.

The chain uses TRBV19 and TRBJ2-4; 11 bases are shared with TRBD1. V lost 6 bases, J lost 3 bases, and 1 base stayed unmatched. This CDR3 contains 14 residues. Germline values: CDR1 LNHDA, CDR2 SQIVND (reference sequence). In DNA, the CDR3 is TGTGCCAGTAGGGGGACAGGGGGCAAAAACATTCAGTACTTC. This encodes CASRGTGGKNIQYF.

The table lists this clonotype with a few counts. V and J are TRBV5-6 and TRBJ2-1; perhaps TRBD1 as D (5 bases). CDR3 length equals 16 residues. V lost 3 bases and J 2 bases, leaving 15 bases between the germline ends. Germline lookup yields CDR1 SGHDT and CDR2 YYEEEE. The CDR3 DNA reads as TGTGCCAGCAGCTCCGCAGGGATAAACACCTACAATGAGCAGTTCTTC. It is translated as CASSSAGINTYNEQFF.

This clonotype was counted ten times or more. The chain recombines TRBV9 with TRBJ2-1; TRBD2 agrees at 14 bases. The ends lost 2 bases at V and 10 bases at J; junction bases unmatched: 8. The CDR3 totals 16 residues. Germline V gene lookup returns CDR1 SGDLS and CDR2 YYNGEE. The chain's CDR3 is CASSVAGLAGVTEQFF. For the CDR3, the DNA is TGTGCCAGCAGCGTGGCGGGACTAGCGGGAGTCACGGAGCAGTTCTTC. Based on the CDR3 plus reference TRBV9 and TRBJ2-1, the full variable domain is DSGVTQTPKHLITATGQRVTLRCSPRSGDLSVYWYQQSLDQGLQFLIQYYNGEERAKGNILERFSAQQFPDLHSELNLSSLELGDSALYFCASSVAGLAGVTEQFFGPGTRLTVL.

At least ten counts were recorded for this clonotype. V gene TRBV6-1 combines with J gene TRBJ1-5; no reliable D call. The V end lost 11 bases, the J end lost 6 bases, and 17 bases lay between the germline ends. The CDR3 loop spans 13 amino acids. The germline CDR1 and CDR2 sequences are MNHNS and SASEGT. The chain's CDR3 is CAATGGLGQPQHF. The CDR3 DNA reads TGTGCCGCAACTGGAGGGCTAGGTCAGCCCCAGCATTTT.

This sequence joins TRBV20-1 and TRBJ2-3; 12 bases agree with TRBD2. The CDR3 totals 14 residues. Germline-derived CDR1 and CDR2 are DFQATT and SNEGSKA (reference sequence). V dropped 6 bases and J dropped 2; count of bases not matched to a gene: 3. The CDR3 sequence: CSARTSGNTDTQYF. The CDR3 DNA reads TGCAGTGCCCGGACTAGCGGGAACACAGATACGCAGTATTTT.

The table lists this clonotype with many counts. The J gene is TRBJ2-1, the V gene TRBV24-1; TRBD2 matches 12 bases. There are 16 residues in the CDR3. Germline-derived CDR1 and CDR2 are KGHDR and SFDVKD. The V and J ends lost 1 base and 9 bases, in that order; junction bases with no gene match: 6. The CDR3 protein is CATSDLASGRAGEQFF. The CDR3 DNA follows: TGTGCCACCAGTGATTTAGCTAGCGGGAGGGCAGGTGAGCAGTTCTTC.

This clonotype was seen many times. The CDR3 region is CATSDFGGVSYNEQFF. Here the CDR3 DNA reads TGTGCCACCAGTGATTTCGGGGGCGTCTCCTACAATGAGCAGTTCTTC. This chain joins TRBV24-1 and TRBJ2-1; D possibly uses TRBD1 or TRBD2 (6 bases each). The CDR3 is made up of 16 amino acids. The V and J ends lost 1 base and 0 bases respectively, with 9 bases between them. The V gene's germline CDR1 is KGHDR and CDR2 SFDVKD.